These T cell receptor beta chains were read from a single sample in a study of blood T cell repertoires in COVID-19. The table came from immunoSEQ multiplex PCR; TCRdb's copy has only in-frame clones and leaves some out. The table records under 150,000 clones, 85% of them present only once. Material: peripheral blood. The receptor source for this set is an older woman with COVID-19, enrolled during active disease. CDR3s include the opening cysteine and the closing phenylalanine or tryptophan. A D gene is named only where the DNA matches it firmly. Some rows mark clone size as missing; the rest say once, few, many or name a class of expanded clone.

>TRBV5-4|-|TRBJ2-5|-
TGTGCCAGCAGCTTGGTTGAGGGCGGGAACGAGGAGACCCAGTACTTC
CASSLVEGGNEETQYF
>TRBV30|-|TRBJ2-5|-
TGTGCCTGGAGTTTGGCAGTAGAGACCCAGTACTTC
CAWSLAVETQYF
>TRBV4-1|-|TRBJ1-2|-
TGCGCCAGCAGCCTGACGGGGTCCCGCTGGGAGTATGGCTACACCTTC
CASSLTGSRWEYGYTF
>TRBV24-1|few|TRBJ2-7|-
TGTGCCACCAGTGCCTCGGGTAGCTCTTTAACGACCGAGCAGTACTTC
CATSASGSSLTTEQYF
>TRBV5-1|few|TRBJ1-4|-
TGCGCCAGCAGCCGGGGGGAGTGGGGAGAAAAACTGTTTTTT
CASSRGEWGEKLFF
>TRBV3-1/TRBV3-2|-|TRBJ2-5|TRBD2
TGTGCCAGCAGCCCTAGCGGGGGTCAAGAGACCCAGTACTTC
CASSPSGGQETQYF
>TRBV10-3|-|TRBJ2-1|TRBD1
TGTGCCATCAGCGGGGGGACAGGGAACTCCTACAATGAGCAGTTCTTC
CAISGGTGNSYNEQFF
>TRBV5-1|-|TRBJ1-3|-
TGCGCCAGCAGCTTGGGGACAGTCTCTGGAAACACCATATATTTT
CASSLGTVSGNTIYF
>TRBV29-1|-|TRBJ2-7|TRBD1
TGCAGCGTTGGGGGATCCGGGACAGTGGGCTACGAGCAGTACTTC
CSVGGSGTVGYEQYF
>TRBV5-4|-|TRBJ1-3|-
TGTGCCAGCAGATCGACCCTAGACGCTGGAAACACCATATATTTT
CASRSTLDAGNTIYF
>TRBV11-2|once|TRBJ1-1|TRBD1
TGTGCCAGCAGCTCAATCGACAGGGGTTCCACTGAAGCTTTCTTT
CASSSIDRGSTEAFF
>TRBV2|-|TRBJ2-6|TRBD1
TGTGCCAGCAGAGGACAGGGCGATAAGTTCACTGGGGCCAACGTCCTGACTTTC
CASRGQGDKFTGANVLTF
>TRBV7-2|-|TRBJ1-1|TRBD1
TGTGCCAGCAGCCGGGCAGGGGGCGCCATGAACACTGAAGCTTTCTTT
CASSRAGGAMNTEAFF
>TRBV19|-|TRBJ2-7|-
TGTGCCAGTAGTATCCAGGGGACGCCCTACGAGCAGTACTTC
CASSIQGTPYEQYF
>TRBV5-1|-|TRBJ1-5|TRBD1
TGCGCCAGCAGATTGGACAGGGGGACTCAGCCCCAGCATTTT
CASRLDRGTQPQHF
>TRBV19|-|TRBJ1-1|-
TGTGCCACCTGGGATGGGAGACGGAACACTGAAGCTTTCTTT
CATWDGRRNTEAFF
>TRBV18|-|TRBJ1-1|TRBD1
TGTGCCAGCTCACCGTCGACAGGGTATTCCATGAGGACTGAAGCTTTCTTT
CASSPSTGYSMRTEAFF
>TRBV3-1/TRBV3-2|-|TRBJ1-2|-
TGTGCCAGCAGCCTAGGACTTTCCCTCGGGGGCTACACCTTC
CASSLGLSLGGYTF
>TRBV5-5|-|TRBJ2-3|TRBD2
TGTGCCAGCAGCGGCGGACTAGCGGGCCGTACGCAGTATTTT
CASSGGLAGRTQYF
>TRBV9|-|TRBJ1-5|TRBD1
TGTGCCAGCAGCGCAGGGGGGACAGGGAATCAGCCCCAGCATTTT
CASSAGGTGNQPQHF
>TRBV10-1|-|TRBJ1-6|TRBD1
TGCGCCAGGGGACAGGTTTTTCCCCAAATCTATAATTCACCCCTCCACTTT
CARGQVFPQIYNSPLHF
>TRBV7-2|-|TRBJ1-2|TRBD1
TGTGCCAGCAGCCCGGGACAGGGTTTCCCCTATGGCTACACCTTC
CASSPGQGFPYGYTF
>TRBV11-3|-|TRBJ2-2|-
TGTGCCAGCAGCCCCCAAGGGGGCACCGGGGAGCTGTTTTTT
CASSPQGGTGELFF
>TRBV2|-|TRBJ1-5|TRBD1
TGTGCCAGCAGCGGACAGGGTGGACAGCCCCAGCATTTT
CASSGQGGQPQHF
>TRBV3-1/TRBV3-2|-|TRBJ2-1|-
TGTGCCAGCAGCCTTGGATTTGTCGGGATTGAAGGATCCTACAATGAGCAGTTCTTC
CASSLGFVGIEGSYNEQFF
>TRBV23-1|-|TRBJ1-1|-
TGCGCCAGCAGTCCTCGAGAGGGTGTCTGGGACACTGAAGCTTTCTTT
CASSPREGVWDTEAFF
>TRBV6-5|few|TRBJ2-5|-
TGTGCCAGCAGTTCCAGCCAAGAGACCCAGTACTTC
CASSSSQETQYF
>TRBV9|-|TRBJ2-7|TRBD1
TGTGCCAGCAGCGTAGGTGGGACAGGTGACTACGAGCAGTACTTC
CASSVGGTGDYEQYF
>TRBV19|-|TRBJ2-1|TRBD2
TGTGCCAGTAGTGGGACTAGCGGGACCCCACACAATGAGCAGTTCTTC
CASSGTSGTPHNEQFF
>TRBV7-9|-|TRBJ1-2|-
TGTGCCAGCAGCCCCCCGGTAACAGGGTCCTATGGCTACACCTTC
CASSPPVTGSYGYTF
>TRBV24-1|-|TRBJ2-3|TRBD1
TGTGCCACCAGTGATGAGCAGGGGGCGCCGAGCACAGATACGCAGTATTTT
CATSDEQGAPSTDTQYF
>TRBV24-1|-|TRBJ2-2|TRBD1
TGTGCCACCAGTTATACCGGGACAGGGGTTCACGGGGAGCTGTTTTTT
CATSYTGTGVHGELFF
>TRBV19|-|TRBJ1-6|TRBD1
TGTGCCAGTAGTATTGGGACAGGGGGCTACGAGAATTCACCCCTCCACTTT
CASSIGTGGYENSPLHF
>TRBV5-4|-|TRBJ1-5|-
TGTGCCAGCCCGGGGACTCCAACAGGAGGCAATCAGCCCCAGCATTTT
CASPGTPTGGNQPQHF
>TRBV6-2/TRBV6-3|-|TRBJ1-6|-
TGTGCCAGCAGTTACAGGCCCGGGTCCAGCTCCTATAATTCACCCCTCCACTTT
CASSYRPGSSSYNSPLHF
>TRBV9|-|TRBJ2-3|TRBD1
TGTGCCAGCAGCTCCCCTAATAGACAGGGTCGGACAGATACGCAGTATTTT
CASSSPNRQGRTDTQYF
>TRBV7-3|-|TRBJ2-1|TRBD1
TGTGCCAGCAGCTTAGGATCAGGACAGGTTATTAATGAGCAGTTCTTC
CASSLGSGQVINEQFF
>TRBV6-4|few|TRBJ2-2|-
TGTGCCAGCAGTGACTCTTGGAGCACCGGGGAGCTGTTTTTT
CASSDSWSTGELFF
>TRBV6-2/TRBV6-3|-|TRBJ1-6|-
TGTGCCAGCAGTGAGAATACAGGGCTCGGTTCACCCCTCCACTTT
CASSENTGLGSPLHF
>TRBV27|-|TRBJ2-7|TRBD2
TGTGCCAGCAGTCCCTCTAGCGGGGGCCCCTACGAGCAGTACTTC
CASSPSSGGPYEQYF
>TRBV19|-|TRBJ1-2|-
TGTGCCAGTAGTATCGCAGGGGTTATTCGTGGCTACACCTTC
CASSIAGVIRGYTF
>TRBV27|-|TRBJ2-7|TRBD1
TGTGCCAGCAGTTTATCCCGGGACAGGGGGACCTACGAGCAGTACTTC
CASSLSRDRGTYEQYF
>TRBV11-2|-|TRBJ2-2|TRBD2
TGTGCCAGCAGCTTAGCTAGCGGGGGTTCTCCTCCCGGGGAGCTGTTTTTT
CASSLASGGSPPGELFF
>TRBV6-6|-|TRBJ2-7|-
TGTGCCAGCCAAACGCGAGGGGGGACAGCCCCTGAGTACTTC
CASQTRGGTAPEYF
>TRBV12-3/TRBV12-4|-|TRBJ1-1|-
TGTGCCAGCAGTTTTGGCAGTGAAGCTTTCTTT
CASSFGSEAFF
>TRBV6-5|-|TRBJ2-7|TRBD1
TGTGCCAGCAGTTCCGGGACAGGGGGCTCCGAGCAGTACTTC
CASSSGTGGSEQYF
>TRBV28|once|TRBJ1-1|-
TGTGCCAGCAGTTTACGATATCTGGGACTAATGAACACTGAAGCTTTCTTT
CASSLRYLGLMNTEAFF
>TRBV10-2|-|TRBJ1-4|-
TGCGCCAGCAGTGAGTCGACTCGTGAAAAACTGTTTTTT
CASSESTREKLFF
>TRBV11-2|-|TRBJ1-2|TRBD1
TGTGCCAGCAGCCCCTCCCTAGGGGGCATCTATGGCTACACCTTC
CASSPSLGGIYGYTF
>TRBV20-1|-|TRBJ1-2|-
TGCAGTACCTCTGGGGGGTATGGCTACACCTTC
CSTSGGYGYTF
>TRBV14|few|TRBJ1-2|TRBD1
TGTGCCAGCAGCGCGGGACAGCTCCTCTATGGCTACACCTTC
CASSAGQLLYGYTF
>TRBV30|-|TRBJ1-2|-
TGTGCCTGGATTGAGGACTATGGCTACACCTTC
CAWIEDYGYTF
>TRBV19|-|TRBJ1-1|-
TGTGCCAGTAGTTCCCAGGGGAACACTGAAGCTTTCTTT
CASSSQGNTEAFF
>TRBV4-1|-|TRBJ1-2|-
TGCGCCAGCAGCCCTACACGGGGAAACTATGGCTACACCTTC
CASSPTRGNYGYTF
>TRBV10-3|-|TRBJ1-2|TRBD1
TGTGCCATCAGTGACCCTGGGACAGGGGTAAATCTTGGCTATGGCTACACCTTC
CAISDPGTGVNLGYGYTF
>TRBV25-1|-|TRBJ2-2|-
TGTGCCAGTAGTCCGGGACTCCAGAACACCGGGGAGCTGTTTTTT
CASSPGLQNTGELFF
>TRBV6-5|-|TRBJ2-5|-
TGTGCCAGCAGGCCCTCGGCGGGGGCAGGGGAGACCCAGTACTTC
CASRPSAGAGETQYF
>TRBV5-1|-|TRBJ1-6|-
TGCGCCAGCAGCTTGTTGGGGGCAGGGGATTCACCCCTCCACTTT
CASSLLGAGDSPLHF
>TRBV28|-|TRBJ1-5|-
TGTGCCAGCAGTAACCCAGGTAGCAATCAGCCCCAGCATTTT
CASSNPGSNQPQHF